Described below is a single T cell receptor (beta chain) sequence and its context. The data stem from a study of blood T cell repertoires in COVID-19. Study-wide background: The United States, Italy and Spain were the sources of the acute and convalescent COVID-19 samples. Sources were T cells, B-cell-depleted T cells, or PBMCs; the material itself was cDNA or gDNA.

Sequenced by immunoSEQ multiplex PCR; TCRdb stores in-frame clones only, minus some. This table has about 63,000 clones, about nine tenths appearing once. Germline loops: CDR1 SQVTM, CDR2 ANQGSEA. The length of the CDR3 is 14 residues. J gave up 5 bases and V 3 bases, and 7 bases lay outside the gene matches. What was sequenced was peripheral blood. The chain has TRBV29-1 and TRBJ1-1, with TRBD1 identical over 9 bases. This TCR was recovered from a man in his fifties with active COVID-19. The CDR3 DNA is TGCAGCGTTGATATAGGGACAGGGTTGACTGAAGCTTTCTTT. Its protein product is CSVDIGTGLTEAFF.